Listed below are T cell receptor beta chains from one sample, sequenced in a study of blood T cells in healthy people across ages. Using its own MiXCR run on the 5' RACE reads, TCRdb lists one record per CDR3 protein. The sample holds approximately 940,000 distinct CDR3 sequences, roughly 48% seen once. Specimen: blood. These receptors all come from a man aged 25-45 years in good health. Each CDR3 is given with its conserved first and last residue. The order of the fields is clone size, V gene, D gene, J gene, CDR3 protein, CDR3 DNA. A D gene is named only where the DNA matches it firmly. Clone size is not always given. Where it is, it says once, few, many or a class for expanded clones.

clone size: .; V gene: TRBV4-1; D gene: TRBD2; J gene: TRBJ2-3; CDR3 protein: CASSQEGLETDTQYF; CDR3 DNA: TGCGCCAGCAGCCAGGAGGGACTAGAGACAGATACGCAGTATTTT
clone size: .; V gene: TRBV6-2/TRBV6-3; D gene: .; J gene: TRBJ2-1; CDR3 protein: CASSYRGHSEQFF; CDR3 DNA: TGTGCCAGCAGTTACCGGGGACATTCGGAGCAGTTCTTC
clone size: .; V gene: TRBV6-2/TRBV6-3; D gene: .; J gene: TRBJ1-1; CDR3 protein: CASSPHRKTTEASF; CDR3 DNA: TGTGCCAGCAGCCCCCACAGGAAAACTACTGAAGCTTCCTTT
clone size: .; V gene: TRBV5-1; D gene: TRBD2; J gene: TRBJ2-1; CDR3 protein: CASSLNPSGVGEQFF; CDR3 DNA: TGCGCCAGCAGCTTGAATCCCAGCGGGGTAGGGGAGCAGTTCTTC
clone size: few; V gene: TRBV4-3; D gene: .; J gene: TRBJ2-3; CDR3 protein: CASSREGEINTDTQYF; CDR3 DNA: TGCGCCAGCAGCCGGGAGGGGGAGATAAACACAGATACGCAGTATTTT
clone size: .; V gene: TRBV6-2/TRBV6-3; D gene: TRBD1; J gene: TRBJ2-7; CDR3 protein: CASSYSVWDSKSYEQYF; CDR3 DNA: TGTGCCAGCAGTTACTCGGTCTGGGACAGCAAATCCTACGAGCAGTACTTC
clone size: .; V gene: TRBV3-1; D gene: TRBD2; J gene: TRBJ2-7; CDR3 protein: CASSRGLAGASRAKYEQYF; CDR3 DNA: TGTGCCAGCAGCCGAGGACTAGCGGGGGCGTCAAGGGCTAAGTACGAGCAGTACTTC
clone size: .; V gene: TRBV29-1; D gene: .; J gene: TRBJ2-1; CDR3 protein: CSVEGPSIYNEQFF; CDR3 DNA: TGCAGCGTAGAGGGCCCTAGTATATACAATGAGCAGTTCTTC
clone size: many; V gene: TRBV4-3; D gene: .; J gene: TRBJ2-7; CDR3 protein: CASSQDASSYEQYF; CDR3 DNA: TGCGCCAGCAGCCAAGACGCCAGCTCCTACGAGCAGTACTTC
clone size: .; V gene: TRBV6-1; D gene: .; J gene: TRBJ1-6; CDR3 protein: CASRPENLGSPLHF; CDR3 DNA: TGTGCCAGCAGGCCCGAGAATCTCGGGTCACCCCTCCACTTT
clone size: few; V gene: TRBV29-1; D gene: TRBD1; J gene: TRBJ1-1; CDR3 protein: CSVEEWTGEAKAFF; CDR3 DNA: TGCAGCGTTGAAGAGTGGACAGGGGAGGCTAAAGCTTTCTTT
clone size: .; V gene: TRBV5-1; D gene: TRBD2; J gene: TRBJ2-2; CDR3 protein: CASSPGTSGGLNTGELFF; CDR3 DNA: TGCGCCAGCAGCCCCGGGACTAGCGGGGGCCTGAACACCGGGGAGCTGTTTTTT
clone size: .; V gene: TRBV7-2; D gene: .; J gene: TRBJ2-5; CDR3 protein: CASSFQGAGGETQYF; CDR3 DNA: TGTGCCAGCAGCTTTCAGGGGGCGGGAGGAGAGACCCAGTACTTC
clone size: .; V gene: TRBV12-3/TRBV12-4; D gene: .; J gene: TRBJ1-1; CDR3 protein: CASSFGFLNTEAFF; CDR3 DNA: TGTGCCAGCAGTTTCGGGTTCCTGAACACTGAAGCTTTCTTT
clone size: few; V gene: TRBV7-3; D gene: .; J gene: TRBJ1-2; CDR3 protein: CASSSSGANYGYTF; CDR3 DNA: TGTGCCAGCAGCTCGTCGGGAGCTAACTATGGCTACACCTTC
clone size: once; V gene: TRBV7-9; D gene: .; J gene: TRBJ2-1; CDR3 protein: CASRPDRSRGPRSYNEQFF; CDR3 DNA: TGTGCCAGCAGACCCGACCGGAGCCGGGGCCCCCGCTCCTACAATGAGCAGTTCTTC
clone size: .; V gene: TRBV5-1; D gene: TRBD1; J gene: TRBJ1-6; CDR3 protein: CASSDYFGTGVSPLHF; CDR3 DNA: TGCGCCAGCAGCGATTATTTCGGGACAGGGGTGTCACCCCTCCACTTT
clone size: few; V gene: TRBV7-2; D gene: .; J gene: TRBJ2-4; CDR3 protein: CASSPGWGYIQYF; CDR3 DNA: TGTGCCAGCAGCCCAGGGTGGGGATACATTCAGTACTTC
clone size: .; V gene: TRBV4-3; D gene: .; J gene: TRBJ1-1; CDR3 protein: CASSPVYAGTEAFF; CDR3 DNA: TGCGCCAGCAGCCCCGTCTACGCCGGCACTGAAGCTTTCTTT
clone size: .; V gene: TRBV14; D gene: .; J gene: TRBJ1-6; CDR3 protein: CASSENLRGNSPLHF; CDR3 DNA: TGTGCCAGCAGCGAAAACTTAAGGGGCAATTCACCCCTCCACTTT
clone size: .; V gene: TRBV13; D gene: .; J gene: TRBJ1-2; CDR3 protein: CASSLGGGLHYGYAF; CDR3 DNA: TGTGCCAGCAGCTTAGGGGGGGGGCTACATTATGGCTACGCCTTC
clone size: .; V gene: TRBV27; D gene: TRBD2; J gene: TRBJ2-7; CDR3 protein: CASSPRTSGVGEQYF; CDR3 DNA: TGTGCCAGCAGTCCTAGGACTAGCGGGGTGGGCGAGCAGTACTTC